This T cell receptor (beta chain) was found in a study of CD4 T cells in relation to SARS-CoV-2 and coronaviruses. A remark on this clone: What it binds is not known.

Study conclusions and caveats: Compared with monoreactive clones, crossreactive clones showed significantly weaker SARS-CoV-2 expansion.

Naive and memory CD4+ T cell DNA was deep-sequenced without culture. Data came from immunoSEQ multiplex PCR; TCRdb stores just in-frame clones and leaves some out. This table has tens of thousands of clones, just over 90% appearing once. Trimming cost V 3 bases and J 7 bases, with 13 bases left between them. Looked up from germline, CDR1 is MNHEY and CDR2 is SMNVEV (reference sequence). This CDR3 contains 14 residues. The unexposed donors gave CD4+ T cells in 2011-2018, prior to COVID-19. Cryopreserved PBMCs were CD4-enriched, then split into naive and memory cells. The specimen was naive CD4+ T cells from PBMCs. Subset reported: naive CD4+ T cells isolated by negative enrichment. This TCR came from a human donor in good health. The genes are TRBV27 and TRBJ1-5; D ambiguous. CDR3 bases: TGTGCCAGCAGTTTCGGAGGAATGGGCCAGCCCCAGCATTTT. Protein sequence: CASSFGGMGQPQHF.